Listed below are T cell receptor beta chains from one sample, sequenced in a study of CD8+CD57+ T cells in acquired aplastic anemia. Using its own MiXCR run on the reads, TCRdb lists one record per CDR3 protein. Of about 420,000 distinct CDR3 sequences in the sample, about two thirds were seen once. Specimen: sorted CD4+, CD8+, or CD8+CD57+ T cells (not recorded which) from PBMCs. All receptors come from a human donor in good health, serving as a control. Each CDR3 is given with its conserved first and last residue. The D gene is left open where the match is weak. Size tells how often a clone was seen (once, few, many) or the class of an expanded clone, and some rows leave it out.

- TRBJ1-2 - TRBV29-1 TGCAGCGTTCGGCGCGGACCGTCAGGTGAGAGTGGCTACACCTTC CSVRRGPSGESGYTF
TRBD1 TRBJ1-1 many TRBV11-3 TGCGCCAGCAGCTTGAACAGGGGGAACACTGAAGCTTTCTTT CASSLNRGNTEAFF
- TRBJ2-1 once TRBV25-1 TGTGCCAGCAAGGGGGGTGGCTCGAATGAGCAGTTCTTC CASKGGGSNEQFF
TRBD2 TRBJ2-1 - TRBV7-9 TGTGCCAGCAGCTTATTTACGGGGGGAACCTACAATGAGCAGTTCTTC CASSLFTGGTYNEQFF
- TRBJ1-2 many TRBV7-2 TGTGCCAGCAGCTTAGACAAAGAGGGCTATGGCTACACCTTC CASSLDKEGYGYTF
- TRBJ2-5 - TRBV20-1 TGCAGTGCTTCCGGGGCCCTAGAGACCCAGTACTTC CSASGALETQYF
- TRBJ2-3 many TRBV6-6 TGTGCCAGCAGTCCCGGACACTTTGAGGACACAGATACGCAGTATTTT CASSPGHFEDTDTQYF
- TRBJ1-2 - TRBV15 TGTGCCACCAGCAGAGGGGGGGTAGGGCTCGGTGGCTACACCTTC CATSRGGVGLGGYTF
TRBD2 TRBJ2-3 many TRBV7-2 TGTGCCAGCAGCCGAGGCGGGGGGGGGGCAGGCACAGATACGCAGTATTTT CASSRGGGGAGTDTQYF
- TRBJ2-7 - TRBV7-3 TGCGCCAGCAGCCTCGAACTTAGCGGTGGGCAGTACTTC CASSLELSGGQYF
- TRBJ1-4 many TRBV27 TGTGCCAGCGCCGGTCCCAATGAAAAACTGTTTTTT CASAGPNEKLFF
- TRBJ2-7 - TRBV15 TGTGCCACCAGCAACGGGATCGTGTACGCGGAATACTTC CATSNGIVYAEYF
- TRBJ2-3 - TRBV25-1 TGTGCCAGCCACGTAGGCGGTTCCAATCAGCCCCAGTATTTT CASHVGGSNQPQYF
- TRBJ2-7 - TRBV5-1 TGCGCCAGCAGCGGGGTGACGTATTCTTACGAGCAGTACTTC CASSGVTYSYEQYF
- TRBJ1-3 many TRBV5-1 TGCGCCAGCAGCCCCACAGGACCCTCTGGAAACACCATATATTTT CASSPTGPSGNTIYF
- TRBJ2-7 - TRBV11-2 TGTGCCAGCAGCCTATTACAGGCGGCGTACTTC CASSLLQAAYF
TRBD2 TRBJ2-3 few TRBV20-1 TGCAGTGCCGCGACTAGCTGGCGGCCGGATACGCAGTATTTT CSAATSWRPDTQYF
- TRBJ1-1 - TRBV7-9 TGTGCCAGCAGCTTTTTGAGGGTCGAGCAGTTCTTT CASSFLRVEQFF
- TRBJ2-7 once TRBV5-1 TGCGCCAGCAGCTTGAGTTCGTCTGGCTTTTGGTACGAGCAGTACTTC CASSLSSSGFWYEQYF
- TRBJ2-1 - TRBV15 TGTGCCACCAGCCCCCAGGGTGGGGGGGCTGGTAATGAGCAGTTCTTC CATSPQGGGAGNEQFF
- TRBJ1-3 once TRBV7-3 TGTGCCAGCAGCCCGACACCTTCTGGAAACACCATATATTTT CASSPTPSGNTIYF
- TRBJ2-1 many TRBV15 TGTGCCACCAGCAGAGATCTGGGGGCTACCGGACCCAGTGAGCAGTTCTTC CATSRDLGATGPSEQFF
- TRBJ1-2 - TRBV2 TGTGCCAGCAGGGGGACCTACAATGACGTAAACTATGGCTACACCTTC CASRGTYNDVNYGYTF
- TRBJ1-2 - TRBV7-2 TGTGCCAGCAGCCCGGAACTGGGGGGCGATACTGAGTACACCTTC CASSPELGGDTEYTF
- TRBJ1-1 - TRBV5-1 TGCGCCAGCAGCCCTTACACAGGGATGGGAACTGAAGCTTTCTTT CASSPYTGMGTEAFF
- TRBJ1-2 - TRBV9 TGTGCCAGCAGCTTGGTGGACTGGGGCTACACCTTC CASSLVDWGYTF
TRBD1 TRBJ1-1 - TRBV5-1 TGCGCCAGCAGCTCCCAACCGGACAGGGGAAAAGGCACTGAAGCTTTCTTT CASSSQPDRGKGTEAFF
- TRBJ1-2 many TRBV24-1 TGTGCCACCAGTGATTCTTCGGACCCCTTTGGCTACACCTTC CATSDSSDPFGYTF
- TRBJ1-2 once TRBV19 TGCACCGGGAGGATGGGGACCTATGGCTACACCTTC CTGRMGTYGYTF
TRBD1 TRBJ2-7 - TRBV5-1 TGCGCCAGCAGCAGAACAGGGGGCAGTGCGTACTTC CASSRTGGSAYF
- TRBJ1-5 - TRBV7-3 TGTGCCAGCAGCTTAAGTAGGGATCAGGGTCAGCCCCAGCATTTT CASSLSRDQGQPQHF
- TRBJ1-2 - TRBV15 TGTGCCACCAGCACTGGGCCCGCGGACTATGGCTACACCTTC CATSTGPADYGYTF
- TRBJ1-1 many TRBV20-1 TGCAGTGCTAGAAAGTGGGGCATGAACACTGAAGCTTTCTTT CSARKWGMNTEAFF
- TRBJ1-5 - TRBV7-8 TGTGCCAGCAGACTTCTCCGGGGCAGCCACCCCGAAGCTTTT CASRLLRGSHPEAF
- TRBJ1-3 few TRBV19 TGTGCCAGTTCCAGGGGCACCTCTGGAAACACCATATATTTT CASSRGTSGNTIYF
- TRBJ2-7 many TRBV6-2/TRBV6-3 TGTGCCAGCAGTAACGCGCCCTACGAGCAGTACTTC CASSNAPYEQYF
TRBD1 TRBJ2-2 - TRBV7-2 TGTGCCAGCAGCTTAGTGGGGACAGCCGCCGGGGCGCTGTTTTTT CASSLVGTAAGALFF
- TRBJ2-1 - TRBV20-1 TGCAGTGCTTATTCAGGGGCGGCTAATGAGCAGTTCTTC CSAYSGAANEQFF
- TRBJ1-2 - TRBV2 TGTGCCAGCAGTGAAGCGCAGAGGGGTGGCTACACCTTC CASSEAQRGGYTF
- TRBJ2-6 - TRBV7-2 TGTGCCAGCAGGGCCCCACCCGGCAATGGCGACACCGTCCTGACTTTC CASRAPPGNGDTVLTF
TRBD1 TRBJ1-5 many TRBV20-1 TGCAGTGCTATTTCCCCCGGACAGGGGATCAATCAGCCCCAGCATTTT CSAISPGQGINQPQHF
TRBD2 TRBJ2-5 many TRBV19 TGTGCCAGTAGTGGGGCTAGCGGGGCGACAGAGACCCAGTACTTC CASSGASGATETQYF
- TRBJ2-1 many TRBV20-1 TGCAGTGCCACCGGAGCGGGCCGCTCCTACAATGAGCAGTTCTTC CSATGAGRSYNEQFF
TRBD1 TRBJ1-1 many TRBV7-2 TGTGCCAGCAGCTTACAGGGGGCGCGTACTGAAGCTTTCTTT CASSLQGARTEAFF
TRBD1 TRBJ2-7 many TRBV24-1 TGTGCCACTACTACGGGACAGGGGCACTACGAGCAGTACTTC CATTTGQGHYEQYF
- TRBJ1-6 few TRBV7-2 TGTGCCAGCAGCCGGACGGGTAATTCACCCCTCCACTTT CASSRTGNSPLHF
TRBD1 TRBJ2-5 - TRBV7-2 TGTGCCAGCAGGCAGGGACAGGAGGACACTGAAGCTTTC CASRQGQEDTEAF
- TRBJ2-7 - TRBV15 TGTGCCACCAGCAGAGGGAGGGGGTCGGACTCCTACGAGCAGTACTTC CATSRGRGSDSYEQYF
- TRBJ2-3 - TRBV12-3/TRBV12-4 TGTGCCAGCAGCAGGACCCTAAAAGGGAGCACAGATACGCAGTATTTT CASSRTLKGSTDTQYF
- TRBJ2-7 many TRBV6-1 TGTGCCAGTACAGGCGGTTCGGAAGAGCAGTACTTC CASTGGSEEQYF
- TRBJ2-5 - TRBV6-2/TRBV6-3 TGTGCCAGCACCGAACTTGCGGGGGCCATACAAGAGACCCAGTACTTC CASTELAGAIQETQYF
- TRBJ2-5 - TRBV7-9 TGCGCCAGCAGTCGATCTAGCAAGGAGGCCCAAGAGACCCAGTACTTC CASSRSSKEAQETQYF
- TRBJ1-6 once TRBV7-9 TGTGCCAGCAGCTCTATTACAGGGAATTCACCCCTCCACTTT CASSSITGNSPLHF
- TRBJ1-6 - TRBV5-6 TGCGCCAGCAGCTTGGGGTGGTATTCACCCCTCCACTTT CASSLGWYSPLHF